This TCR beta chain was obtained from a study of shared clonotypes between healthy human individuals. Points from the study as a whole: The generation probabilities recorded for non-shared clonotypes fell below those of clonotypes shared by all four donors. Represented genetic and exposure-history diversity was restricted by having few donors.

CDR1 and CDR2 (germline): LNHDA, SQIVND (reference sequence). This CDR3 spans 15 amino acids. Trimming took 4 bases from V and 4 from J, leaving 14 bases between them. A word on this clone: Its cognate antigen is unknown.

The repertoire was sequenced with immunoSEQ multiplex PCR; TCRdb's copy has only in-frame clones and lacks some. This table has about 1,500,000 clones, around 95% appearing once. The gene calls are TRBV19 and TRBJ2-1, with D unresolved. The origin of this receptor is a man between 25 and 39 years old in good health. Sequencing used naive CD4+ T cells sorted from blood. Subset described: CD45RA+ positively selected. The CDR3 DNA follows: TGTGCCAGTAGTAAGGTGCTAGACACTTACAATGAGCAGTTCTTC. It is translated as CASSKVLDTYNEQFF. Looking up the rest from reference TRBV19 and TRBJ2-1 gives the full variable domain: DGGITQSPKYLFRKEGQNVTLSCEQNLNHDAMYWYRQDPGQGLRLIYYSQIVNDFQKGDIAEGYSVSREKKESFPLTVTSAQKNPTAFYLCASSKVLDTYNEQFFGPGTRLTVL.